Sequencing of this T cell receptor (beta chain) was carried out in a study of blood T cell repertoires in COVID-19. As for the study in general: The analysed material was cDNA or gDNA that came from T cells, B-cell-depleted T cells, or PBMCs.

The CDR3 has 16 amino acids. The V gene's germline CDR1 is SGHAT and CDR2 FQNNGV. V gave up 6 bases and J gave up 0 bases, with 16 bases separating them. Produced via immunoSEQ multiplex PCR; TCRdb's table is partial and in-frame only. This table has 350,000 to 400,000 clones, more than 70% appearing once. The genes are TRBV11-2 and TRBJ2-3, with a weak D call TRBD1 (6 bases). The sequencing sample was made of peripheral blood. The receptor's source is a woman aged 25 to 39 with COVID-19, enrolled during active disease. CDR3 in amino acids: CASSLHRAQSTDTQYF. CDR3 DNA sequence: TGTGCCAGCAGTCTACACAGGGCTCAAAGCACAGATACGCAGTATTTT.